Following are 16 T cell receptor beta chains from one sample sequenced in a study of T cell responses to AZD1222 COVID-19 vaccine. Clones were read by immunoSEQ multiplex PCR, and TCRdb kept only the in-frame ones, dropping some. The sample records about 120,000 clones, 93% being singletons. The sample was peripheral blood, taken 28 days after the second AZD1222 dose. Every receptor here comes from an adult who received the AZD1222 COVID-19 vaccine.

The chain carries TRBV2 and TRBJ2-7; 7 nucleotides line up with TRBD1. The CDR3 has 13 amino acids. After removal of 4 bases from V and 6 bases from J, the junction contained 6 bases not matched to a gene. From germline, CDR1 is SNHLY and CDR2 FYNNEI. For the CDR3, the DNA is TGTGCCAGCAGTGTTGTACAGGGGACCGAGCAGTACTTC. It encodes CASSVVQGTEQYF.

V usage is TRBV4-3 and J usage is TRBJ1-1, with D possibly matching TRBD1 (6 bases). The CDR3 consists of 15 residues. Trimming stripped 4 bases from V and 7 bases from J, with 19 bases between. Per the germline V gene, CDR1 is LGHNA and CDR2 is YSLEER. The CDR3 reads CASSRAGGGIDEAFF. The CDR3 coding sequence is TGCGCCAGCAGCCGGGCAGGAGGGGGGATAGATGAAGCTTTCTTT.

The chain carries TRBV7-3 and TRBJ1-2, with D uncertain. Germline V gene lookup returns CDR1 SGHTA and CDR2 FQGTGA. The V gene lost 6 bases and the J gene lost 0 bases, with 8 bases spanning the gap. The CDR3 sequence is 13 residues long. CDR3 sequence: CASSSDPNYGYTF. The DNA of the CDR3 is TGTGCCAGCAGTTCCGACCCTAACTATGGCTACACCTTC.

The chain has TRBV7-8 and TRBJ2-3, with D tentatively TRBD1 or TRBD2 (5 bases each). Trimming shortened V by 5 bases and J by 1 base, and 22 bases separated the two germline ends. Germline lookup yields CDR1 SGHVS and CDR2 FQNEAQ. There are 18 residues in the CDR3. CDR3 DNA sequence: TGTGCCAGCAGCCTCCGGGACGCATTTTCCTTTGGCACAGATACGCAGTATTTT. This sequence encodes CASSLRDAFSFGTDTQYF. Full variable domain (rest looked up from reference TRBV7-8 and TRBJ2-3): GAGVSQSPRYKVAKRGQDVALRCDPISGHVSLFWYQQALGQGPEFLTYFQNEAQLDKSGLPSDRFFAERPEGSVSTLKIQRTQQEDSAVYLCASSLRDAFSFGTDTQYFGPGTRLTVL.

This chain uses TRBV6-4 with TRBJ2-5; possibly TRBD2 for D (5 bases). This CDR3 spans 14 amino acids. The V gene's germline CDR1 is MRHNA and CDR2 SNTAGT. Trimming cost V 0 bases and J 7 bases, with 12 bases left between them. The CDR3 reads CASSDSIRDRTQYF. The CDR3, as DNA: TGTGCCAGCAGTGACTCGATTCGGGATCGGACCCAGTACTTC.

The chain combines TRBV28 with TRBJ1-1; D unresolved. Germline loops: CDR1 MDHEN, CDR2 SYDVKM. Trimming shortened V by 7 bases and J by 0 bases, and 9 bases separated the two germline ends. The CDR3 extends over 13 amino acids. The CDR3 DNA reads TGTGCCAGCACCTGGGAGGTGAACACTGAAGCTTTCTTT. This sequence encodes CASTWEVNTEAFF.

On this clone itself: The sample carries other DNA sequences with the same CDR3. The J gene is TRBJ1-5, the V gene TRBV27, with a tentative D call TRBD1 (6 bases). Germline assignment: CDR1 MNHEY and CDR2 SMNVEV (reference sequence). This CDR3 is built from 13 residues. V gave up 2 bases and J gave up 7 bases, with 9 bases separating them. This CDR3 is CASSLGGRQPQHF. CDR3 nucleotide sequence: TGTGCCAGCAGTTTAGGGGGGCGGCAGCCCCAGCATTTT.

The genes are TRBV6-5 and TRBJ1-4; 7 bases match TRBD1. Trimming took 4 bases from V and 5 from J; bases not matched to a gene: 4. Per the germline V gene, CDR1 is MNHEY and CDR2 is SVGAGI. This CDR3 contains 14 residues. Here the CDR3 reads CASSSRTGNEKLFF. As DNA, the CDR3 is TGTGCCAGCAGTTCCCGGACAGGCAATGAAAAACTGTTTTTT.

The chain joins TRBV11-2 to TRBJ2-1, with no clear D. The germline V gene encodes CDR1 SGHAT and CDR2 FQNNGV. V was clipped by 7 bases and J by 4 bases, with 11 bases between them. CDR3 size: 13 residues. The CDR3 is CASTWVGYNEQFF. The CDR3 nucleotides read TGTGCCAGCACCTGGGTCGGTTACAATGAGCAGTTCTTC. Full variable domain (remainder filled in from reference TRBV11-2 and TRBJ2-1): EAGVAQSPRYKIIEKRQSVAFWCNPISGHATLYWYQQILGQGPKLLIQFQNNGVVDDSQLPKDRFSAERLKGVDSTLKIQPAKLEDSAVYLCASTWVGYNEQFFGPGTRLTVL.

The V and J genes are TRBV6-5 and TRBJ2-5; 8 bases line up with TRBD1. The V segment lost 4 bases and the J segment 5 bases; nucleotides outside the gene matches: 6. This CDR3 has 14 amino acids. CDR1 and CDR2 (germline): MNHEY, SVGAGI. The CDR3 sequence: CASSSDRAYETQYF. The CDR3 DNA sequence: TGTGCCAGCAGTTCGGACAGGGCGTACGAGACCCAGTACTTC.

The rearrangement joins TRBV4-2 to TRBJ1-1; D remains ambiguous. This CDR3 comprises 14 residues. Trimming cost V 1 base and J 9 bases, with 15 bases left between them. CDR1 is LGHNA and CDR2 is YNFKEQ in the germline V gene. CDR3 nucleotide sequence: TGTGCCAGCAGCCAAGGTTCAGCTTCAGAAAAAGCTTTCTTT. This gives the protein CASSQGSASEKAFF.

The chain is built from TRBV6-2 or TRBV6-3 and TRBJ2-7; D perhaps matches TRBD1 (5 bases). The ends were cut back, 4 bases at V and 3 bases at J, with 16 bases in the middle. CDR1 and CDR2 (germline): MNHEY, SVGEGT. The CDR3 spans 15 residues. CDR3 amino acids: CASSFAGGAGYEQYF. CDR3 coding DNA: TGTGCCAGCAGTTTCGCCGGTGGGGCCGGCTACGAGCAGTACTTC.

J is TRBJ2-3 and V is TRBV11-2, with TRBD2 identical over 8 bases. Germline lookup yields CDR1 SGHAT and CDR2 FQNNGV. The CDR3 sequence is 15 residues long. Losses at the gene ends were 1 base for V and 2 bases for J; bases not matched to a gene: 2. The CDR3 nucleotides are TGTGCCAGCAGCTTAGCGGGGGGGTTCACAGATACGCAGTATTTT. Translation: CASSLAGGFTDTQYF.

This sequence joins TRBV27 and TRBJ1-1; tentative D call: TRBD1 (5 bases). CDR1 MNHEY and CDR2 SMNVEV come from the germline V gene (reference sequence). V lost 6 bases to trimming and J lost 3 bases, with 17 bases between them. This CDR3 contains 15 residues. The CDR3 bases are TGTGCCAGCAGAGACGGGACCCAGTTCGACACTGAAGCTTTCTTT. This gives the protein CASRDGTQFDTEAFF.

The chain links TRBV6-2 or TRBV6-3 to TRBJ1-1; tentative D call: TRBD1 (5 bases). V gave up 8 bases and J gave up 6 bases, with 22 bases separating them. Per the germline V gene, CDR1 is MNHEY and CDR2 is SVGEGT. There are 15 residues in the CDR3. The CDR3 is CASCPSGGTNPEAFF. The CDR3 DNA reads TGTGCCAGCTGCCCTTCGGGGGGGACCAACCCTGAAGCTTTCTTT.

The J gene is TRBJ2-1, the V gene TRBV6-2 or TRBV6-3, with TRBD2 identical over 7 bases. The CDR3 sequence is 15 residues long. Unmatched junction bases numbered 3, after V lost 2 bases and J lost 2 bases. The germline V gene encodes CDR1 MNHEY and CDR2 SVGEGT. CDR3 in DNA: TGTGCCAGCAGTTACCGTCTAGCGGCCTACAATGAGCAGTTCTTC. Its translation is CASSYRLAAYNEQFF.